A single sample gave rise to the 18 T cell receptor beta chains below, sequenced in a study of CD8+CD57+ T cells in acquired aplastic anemia. The TCR beta profiling, which covered VDJ combination and CDR3 sequence, was carried out using genomic DNA as the template. TCRdb processed the reads anew with MiXCR; each CDR3 protein has one entry. In the table there are about 270,000 distinct CDR3 sequences, about 56% of which are singletons. The material sequenced was sorted CD4+, CD8+, or CD8+CD57+ T cells (not recorded which) from PBMCs. The receptors come from a human donor with severe aplastic anemia or a healthy control (not recorded which).

In its sample, this clonotype was seen many times. The V gene is TRBV6-5, the J gene TRBJ1-3; no clear D gene. Germline loops: CDR1 MNHEY, CDR2 SVGAGI. The CDR3 is 14 amino acids. Trimming removed 4 bases from V and 0 bases from J, with 7 bases in between. CDR3: CASSFDSSGNTIYF. The CDR3 DNA follows: TGTGCCAGCAGTTTTGATAGCTCTGGAAACACCATATATTTT.

Ten or more counts support this clonotype. The chain joins TRBV18 to TRBJ2-7, with D perhaps TRBD1 or TRBD2 (6 bases each). The CDR3 has 12 residues. Trimming pared 2 bases from V and 7 bases from J, leaving 9 bases between. CDR1 and CDR2 from the germline V gene are KGHSH and LQKENI. CDR3 region: CASSPRGEEQYF. DNA of the CDR3: TGTGCCAGCTCACCAAGGGGGGAGGAGCAGTACTTC.

The V call is TRBV6-4, the J call TRBJ2-7; unclear D gene. V lost 5 bases to trimming and J lost 9 bases, with 14 bases between them. CDR1 is MRHNA and CDR2 is SNTAGT in the germline V gene. The CDR3 loop spans 12 amino acids. CDR3 amino acids: CASSLAEAGQYF. The CDR3 DNA sequence: TGTGCCAGCAGTTTGGCCGAAGCCGGGCAGTACTTC.

This clonotype was found many times. The chain employs TRBV20-1 and TRBJ1-4, with a weak D call TRBD1 (5 bases). In germline, CDR1 is DFQATT, CDR2 SNEGSKA (reference sequence). V was shortened by 0 bases and J by 8 bases, with 19 bases between the two germline ends. The CDR3 runs to 16 residues. CDR3 bases: TGCAGTGCTAGAGATGATCGCACAGGACGTATGGAAAAACTGTTTTTT. It translates to CSARDDRTGRMEKLFF.

This chain links TRBV10-3 with TRBJ2-1, with 12 bases identical to TRBD2. The ends lost 0 bases at V and 8 bases at J; junction bases unmatched: 2. This CDR3 region has 15 residues. CDR1 is ENHRY, CDR2 SYGVKD, per germline. The CDR3 spells CAISESSSGGDEQFF. The CDR3 nucleotides are TGTGCCATCAGTGAGTCGTCTAGCGGGGGGGATGAGCAGTTCTTC.

The rearrangement joins TRBV24-1 to TRBJ2-7; D is ambiguous. Germline V gene lookup returns CDR1 KGHDR and CDR2 SFDVKD. The CDR3 spans 11 residues. V shed 7 bases and J shed 2 bases, with 5 bases lying between them. CDR3 in DNA: TGTGCCACCAGGCAGACCTACGAGCAGTACTTC. Its translation: CATRQTYEQYF.

The chain uses TRBV19 and TRBJ2-7; D not resolved. V gave up 4 bases and J gave up 2 bases, with 12 bases separating them. The CDR3 covers 14 residues. The germline V gene encodes CDR1 LNHDA and CDR2 SQIVND (reference sequence). CDR3 DNA: TGTGCCAGTAGTACGACGAGTGGGGCCTACGAGCAGTACTTC. Its protein is CASSTTSGAYEQYF. The variable domain in full, completed from reference TRBV19 and TRBJ2-7, reads DGGITQSPKYLFRKEGQNVTLSCEQNLNHDAMYWYRQDPGQGLRLIYYSQIVNDFQKGDIAEGYSVSREKKESFPLTVTSAQKNPTAFYLCASSTTSGAYEQYFGPGTRLTVT.

CDR3 DNA sequence: TGTGCCAGCAGTTTAGAGGTACCCTACGAGCAGTACTTC. Translated, it gives CASSLEVPYEQYF. The rearrangement links TRBV2 to TRBJ2-7; D unclear. This CDR3 is built from 13 residues. Trimming cost V 5 bases and J 2 bases, with 10 bases left between them. Germline CDR1 SNHLY, CDR2 FYNNEI.

The V and J genes are TRBV19 and TRBJ1-2, with D unresolved. Germline V lookup: CDR1 LNHDA, CDR2 SQIVND (reference sequence). This CDR3 is 13 amino acids long. The V and J ends lost 5 bases and 2 bases respectively, with 9 bases between them. The DNA for the CDR3 is TGTGCCAGTAGTTGGCCTGCGAACTATGGCTACACCTTC. Protein product: CASSWPANYGYTF. The full variable domain, with the rest looked up from reference TRBV19 and TRBJ1-2, is DGGITQSPKYLFRKEGQNVTLSCEQNLNHDAMYWYRQDPGQGLRLIYYSQIVNDFQKGDIAEGYSVSREKKESFPLTVTSAQKNPTAFYLCASSWPANYGYTFGSGTRLTVV.

This clonotype was observed at least ten times. The chain uses TRBV4-3 and TRBJ2-1; D perhaps matches TRBD2 (5 bases). The CDR3 length is 14 residues. Germline CDR1 and CDR2: LGHNA and YSLEER. Trimming cost V 0 bases and J 15 bases, with 18 bases left between them. The CDR3 loop reads CASSQDYGVQLWFF. The DNA of the CDR3 is TGCGCCAGCAGCCAAGATTACGGGGTTCAGCTTTGGTTCTTC.

This clonotype has a count of ten or more. The CDR3 nucleotides read TGTGCCAGCAGCACGTCGGGTGGGTCCTATAATTCACCCCTCCACTTT. This sequence encodes CASSTSGGSYNSPLHF. V gene TRBV6-5 combines with J gene TRBJ1-6, with D unresolved. Looked up from germline, CDR1 is MNHEY and CDR2 is SVGAGI. CDR3 size: 16 residues. V lost 6 bases, J lost 1 base, and 13 bases lay in between.

The V and J genes are TRBV29-1 and TRBJ2-7, with TRBD1 as a possible D gene (6 bases). V lost 4 bases and J lost 1, with 14 bases in between. This CDR3 is 14 amino acids long. Germline V CDR1 and CDR2: SQVTM, ANQGSEA. As DNA, the CDR3 is TGCAGCGTTGTGGTTTTCGGACAGTCCTACGAGCAGTACTTC. As protein: CSVVVFGQSYEQYF.

The chain has TRBV24-1 and TRBJ2-5; possibly TRBD2 for D (6 bases). Germline CDR1 KGHDR, CDR2 SFDVKD. V was shortened by 4 bases and J by 4 bases, with 12 bases between the two germline ends. The CDR3 is 14 amino acids. CDR3 loop: CATSDRVGGETQYF. As DNA, the CDR3 is TGTGCCACCAGTGACAGGGTGGGAGGAGAGACCCAGTACTTC.

The sample holds one count of this clonotype. V is TRBV10-1 and J is TRBJ2-7; D is unresolved. Deletions cut 3 bases from V and 2 bases from J, with 17 bases between. The length of the CDR3 is 16 residues. The germline gives CDR1 WNHNN, CDR2 SYGVQD (reference sequence). The DNA for the CDR3 is TGCGCCAGCAGTGATTCCCGACTTGACCCTACCTACGAGCAGTACTTC. Translation: CASSDSRLDPTYEQYF.

The chain has TRBV10-3 and TRBJ2-1, with D perhaps TRBD2 (6 bases). This CDR3 has 13 residues. Germline values: CDR1 ENHRY, CDR2 SYGVKD. The V end was cut by 2 bases, the J end by 12 bases, with 14 bases between. CDR3 sequence reads: CAISEPPGLMQFF. The CDR3 region has the DNA TGTGCCATCAGTGAGCCCCCGGGACTGATGCAGTTCTTC.

This chain uses TRBV7-9 with TRBJ2-3, with unresolved D. The germline V and J ends were trimmed by 5 bases and 2 bases, with 5 bases remaining between them. CDR1 and CDR2 (germline): SEHNR, FQNEAQ (reference sequence). The CDR3 loop spans 12 amino acids. For the CDR3, the DNA is TGTGCCAGCAGCCCCGCCACAGATACGCAGTATTTT. Translated: CASSPATDTQYF.

In this sample, this clonotype turned up many times. This chain uses TRBV6-1 with TRBJ1-3, with a tentative D call TRBD1 (5 bases). The V end lost 0 bases, the J end lost 4 bases, and 13 bases lay between the germline ends. CDR3 length: 16 residues. Per the germline V gene, CDR1 is MNHNS and CDR2 is SASEGT. CDR3 nucleotides: TGTGCCAGCAGTGAAGCTTGGGGGGTCCCCGGAAACACCATATATTTT. Translating it yields CASSEAWGVPGNTIYF.

This chain joins TRBV10-2 and TRBJ1-5; D call uncertain. The CDR3 has 13 residues. Germline CDR1 reads WSHSY; CDR2 reads SAAADI. V shed 8 bases and J shed 3 bases, with 11 bases lying between them. For the CDR3, the DNA is TGCGCCAGCTCCGGTAGTTTCAATCAGCCCCAGCATTTT. It translates to CASSGSFNQPQHF.